This TCR beta chain was documented in a study of blood T cell repertoires in COVID-19 (dated by TCRdb to the early 2020s). A note on the overall study: Samples covering the acute and convalescent phases of COVID-19 were provided by collaborators in the United States, Italy and Spain. The samples were drawn from two sources: the first 160 participants of the ongoing ImmuneRACE study, and 1,200 or so subjects contributed by 6 global collaborators. A freely available public database, intended as a resource for researchers studying the immune response to SARS-CoV-2, is where the repertoires were released. The dataset comprised deeply sampled blood TCRbeta repertoires from subjects exposed to, actively infected with, or recovered from COVID-19. HLA class I and class II types, where available, came from metadata supplied by the sample provider rather than from assay-based typing. A de-identified subject ID, COVID-19 status, age in years and sex were almost always included in the sample metadata. The prospective study material was composed of cDNA or gDNA derived from T cells, B-cell-depleted T cells, or PBMCs. Broader findings and caveats from the paper: How much clinical and demographic metadata was included differed by source and by participant, and the metadata was provided uncurated.

A remark on this clone: Its binding antigen is unknown. Per-base qualities were not stored, and no clone one base away is much larger.

TCRbeta CDR3 regions were amplified from genomic DNA using the immunoSEQ Assay, a bias-controlled multiplex PCR. In the source study's methods: The number of nucleated cells in each sample was estimated by amplification of reference gene primers within the assay. To quantify the absolute abundance of each unique TCRbeta CDR3 rearrangement, sequence reads were collapsed and filtered. For each sample, productive Simpson clonality was calculated as the square root of Simpson's diversity index across productive rearrangements. What TCRdb holds here is the immuneACCESS table cut down to in-frame rearrangements. Part of the clones is not present; checked against another copy, under half of the missing clones reflect an unresolved V gene, and the others are unexplained. D and trimming were read from the DNA, whereas the V and J calls and clone size are those reported in that table. Here the sample has 150,000 to 200,000 clones; about four fifths occur a single time. Together, the top ten hold 13% of the sample.

A second Seattle source provided samples from volunteer blood donors who had recovered from COVID-19. Collaborating institutions collected whole blood in K2EDTA tubes following their own protocols. Collaborator samples were shipped for TCRbeta analysis as frozen whole blood, isolated PBMCs, or DNA extracted from either sample type. Inclusive of the bounding cysteine and phenylalanine, the CDR3 is 15 residues long. Kept here is only the CDR3 DNA, which spans 45 bases and is read in frame from base 1. From a lookup of the germline V gene (reference sequence), CDR1 and CDR2 are SEHNR and FQNEAQ. After removal of 2 bases from V and 2 bases from J, the junction retains 5 bases not matched to a gene.

The material sequenced was peripheral blood. The chain couples TRBV7-9 to TRBJ1-1; 7 bases in the junction line up with TRBD1. This TCR was recovered from a man aged 70 or older who had recovered from COVID-19. The DNA reads as follows: TGTGCCAGCAGCTTACAAGGGACAGCAAACACTGAAGCTTTCTTT. This gives the protein CASSLQGTANTEAFF.